These 10 T cell receptor beta chains share one sample of origin, sequenced in a study of siplizumab effects on memory and regulatory T cells. The data were produced by immunoSEQ multiplex PCR, yet TCRdb's version contains in-frame clones alone and is incomplete. The data hold 50,000 to 60,000 clones, with roughly 90% observed a single time. Material for sequencing was naive CD8+ T cells sorted from blood. The receptors were gathered from a human donor in good health.

The V gene is TRBV4-1, the J gene TRBJ2-5; D may be TRBD1 or TRBD2 (5 bases each). The CDR3 length is 16 residues. Looked up from germline, CDR1 is MGHRA and CDR2 is YSYEKL. With 1 base removed from V and 0 bases from J, the gap between germline ends came to 12 bases. CDR3 loop: CASSQVVRGDQETQYF. The CDR3 nucleotides are TGCGCCAGCAGCCAAGTTGTGAGGGGCGACCAAGAGACCCAGTACTTC.

The chain has TRBV11-1 and TRBJ2-1; D call uncertain. Germline V gene data show CDR1 as SGHAT and CDR2 as FQDESV (reference sequence). The V gene lost 4 bases and the J gene lost 4 bases, with 8 bases spanning the gap. The CDR3 runs to 13 residues. The DNA for the CDR3 is TGTGCCAGCAGCTCCCAGAGTTACAATGAGCAGTTCTTC. This sequence encodes CASSSQSYNEQFF.

V and J are TRBV5-6 and TRBJ1-4, with D hard to call. Trimming stripped 6 bases from V and 5 bases from J, with 8 bases between. There are 12 residues in the CDR3. CDR1 is SGHDT, CDR2 YYEEEE, per germline. The CDR3 here is CASMGLNEKLFF. The CDR3 bases are TGTGCCAGCATGGGCTTAAATGAAAAACTGTTTTTT.

The chain carries TRBV4-1 and TRBJ2-7; 9 bases fit TRBD2. The germline gives CDR1 MGHRA, CDR2 YSYEKL. This CDR3 has 17 amino acids. The junction had 6 bases not matched to a gene; V was cut back by 0 bases and J by 0 bases. This CDR3 is CASSQDRTSGYSYEQYF. CDR3 in DNA: TGCGCCAGCAGCCAAGATCGCACTAGCGGGTACTCCTACGAGCAGTACTTC.

This chain links TRBV7-6 with TRBJ2-5, with unresolved D. This CDR3 comprises 15 residues. Trimming took 1 base from V and 2 from J, leaving 11 bases between them. CDR1 and CDR2 from the germline V gene are SGHVS and FNYEAQ. The CDR3, as DNA: TGTGCCAGCAGCTTAGGGTTGGGAACGCAAGAGACCCAGTACTTC. Protein: CASSLGLGTQETQYF. Using reference TRBV7-6 and TRBJ2-5 for the parts outside the CDR3, the full variable domain is GAGVSQSPRYKVTKRGQDVALRCDPISGHVSLYWYRQALGQGPEFLTYFNYEAQQDKSGLPNDRFSAERPEGSISTLTIQRTEQRDSAMYRCASSLGLGTQETQYFGPGTRLLVL.

The rearrangement links TRBV5-1 to TRBJ2-5; 7 bases match TRBD1. The J segment lost 5 bases and the V segment lost 2 bases, leaving 6 bases of the junction unmatched. Germline loops: CDR1 SGHRS, CDR2 YFSETQ. The CDR3 contains 14 residues. In nucleotides, the CDR3 is TGCGCCAGCAGCTTTGCCACAGGGGAGGAGACCCAGTACTTC. Its translation is CASSFATGEETQYF.

The rearrangement links TRBV5-1 to TRBJ1-1; D uncertain. Germline values: CDR1 SGHRS, CDR2 YFSETQ. Between the trimmed V and J ends, which lost 2 bases and 4 bases, there was a span of 9 bases. This CDR3 spans 13 amino acids. CDR3 sequence (DNA): TGCGCCAGCAGCTTTACGGGATCCACTGAAGCTTTCTTT. Protein sequence: CASSFTGSTEAFF.

The chain employs TRBV19 and TRBJ2-3; 7 nucleotides match TRBD2. The CDR3 spans 15 residues. Germline V CDR1 and CDR2: LNHDA, SQIVND (reference sequence). V lost 3 bases to trimming and J lost 2 bases; unmatched junction nucleotides: 5. The CDR3 DNA follows: TGTGCCAGTAGTATTGGGACTACGCACACAGATACGCAGTATTTT. Its translation: CASSIGTTHTDTQYF.

The chain is built from TRBV4-1 and TRBJ2-2, with 8 bases aligning to TRBD2. The CDR3 is 16 residues long. Per germline, CDR1 MGHRA and CDR2 YSYEKL. The J segment lost 2 bases and the V segment lost 8 bases, leaving 10 bases of the junction unmatched. CDR3 amino acids: CASAIIAGSNTGELFF. Written as DNA, the CDR3 is TGCGCCAGCGCAATAATAGCGGGATCTAACACCGGGGAGCTGTTTTTT.

CDR3 protein: CASTLEASTDTQYF. In DNA, the CDR3 is TGCGCCAGCACCTTAGAGGCTAGCACAGATACGCAGTATTTT. This sequence joins TRBV5-1 and TRBJ2-3; D gene unclear. The CDR3 extends over 14 amino acids. V was pared by 6 bases and J by 0 bases, with 11 bases between. Looked up from germline, CDR1 is SGHRS and CDR2 is YFSETQ.